The rows below give T cell receptor beta chains drawn from one sample of a study of CD8 T cells in ankylosing spondylitis. From the 5' RACE reads, TCRdb called clonotypes with MiXCR, one entry per CDR3 protein. The sample carries 400,000 to 450,000 distinct CDR3 sequences, approximately 17% recorded once. The sample was blood, either unsorted or a sorted T cell fraction (not recorded which). Every receptor here comes from a male donor with ankylosing spondylitis. The CDR3 runs from the conserved cysteine through the conserved F or W. D genes are given only for firm matches. Only part of the rows carry a size: once, few, many, or a class if the clone is expanded.

D gene: TRBD2; V gene: TRBV5-5; clone size: -; J gene: TRBJ2-1; CDR3 DNA: TGTGCCAGCAGCTTGTTGGCTAGCGGTTCCTACAATGAGCAGTTCTTC; CDR3 protein: CASSLLASGSYNEQFF
D gene: TRBD2; V gene: TRBV28; clone size: -; J gene: TRBJ2-4; CDR3 DNA: TGTGCCAGCAGTCCCGTAGCGGGAGGGCCGGGAAACATTCAGTACTTC; CDR3 protein: CASSPVAGGPGNIQYF
D gene: TRBD1; V gene: TRBV28; clone size: -; J gene: TRBJ1-5; CDR3 DNA: TGTGCCAGCAGTGGGGCGGGACAGGGGAATCAGCCCCAGCATTTT; CDR3 protein: CASSGAGQGNQPQHF
D gene: -; V gene: TRBV3-1; clone size: -; J gene: TRBJ2-1; CDR3 DNA: TGTGCCAGCAGACCCACCTGGGGGGGGCTCTCCTACAATGAGCAGTTCTTC; CDR3 protein: CASRPTWGGLSYNEQFF
D gene: TRBD1; V gene: TRBV20-1; clone size: few; J gene: TRBJ1-2; CDR3 DNA: TGCAGTGCGACGGGACAGGTGGGCTATGGCTACACCTTC; CDR3 protein: CSATGQVGYGYTF
D gene: -; V gene: TRBV20-1; clone size: many; J gene: TRBJ2-1; CDR3 DNA: TGCAGTGCTAGACATGGCAAGGAGCAGTTCTTC; CDR3 protein: CSARHGKEQFF
D gene: -; V gene: TRBV6-1; clone size: -; J gene: TRBJ2-7; CDR3 DNA: TGTGCCAGCAGTGAACTGGCAGAAACCTACGAGCAGTACTTC; CDR3 protein: CASSELAETYEQYF
D gene: TRBD1; V gene: TRBV5-1; clone size: -; J gene: TRBJ1-2; CDR3 DNA: TGCGCCAGCAGCGCCCTGACAGGGGGCGCGGATGGCTACACCTTC; CDR3 protein: CASSALTGGADGYTF
D gene: -; V gene: TRBV27; clone size: few; J gene: TRBJ2-1; CDR3 DNA: TGTGCCAGCAGTGTAGCGGTCTACAATGAGCAGTTCTTC; CDR3 protein: CASSVAVYNEQFF
D gene: -; V gene: TRBV15; clone size: -; J gene: TRBJ1-5; CDR3 DNA: TGTGCCACCAGCAGAGATCGTGGGGGAACGGGCAATCAGCCCCAGCATTTT; CDR3 protein: CATSRDRGGTGNQPQHF
D gene: -; V gene: TRBV12-3/TRBV12-4; clone size: many; J gene: TRBJ2-5; CDR3 DNA: TGTGCCAGCAGTTTTCGGGTTACGGGGACCCAGTACTTC; CDR3 protein: CASSFRVTGTQYF
D gene: -; V gene: TRBV24-1; clone size: few; J gene: TRBJ2-3; CDR3 DNA: TGTGCCACCAGTGATTTGGGGGGCTCTGACTCCACAGATACGCAGTATTTT; CDR3 protein: CATSDLGGSDSTDTQYF
D gene: -; V gene: TRBV20-1; clone size: -; J gene: TRBJ1-2; CDR3 DNA: TGCAGCCGGGAAGACGCGACGGGCTACACCTTC; CDR3 protein: CSREDATGYTF
D gene: TRBD2; V gene: TRBV20-1; clone size: few; J gene: TRBJ2-7; CDR3 DNA: TGCAGTGCTAGAGAATTCGCTAGCGGGAGTTACGAGCAGTACTTC; CDR3 protein: CSAREFASGSYEQYF
D gene: -; V gene: TRBV5-6; clone size: few; J gene: TRBJ2-3; CDR3 DNA: TGTGCCAGCAGCTTGGACTACGCAGGGCATAGCACAGATACGCAGTATTTT; CDR3 protein: CASSLDYAGHSTDTQYF
D gene: -; V gene: TRBV18; clone size: -; J gene: TRBJ2-7; CDR3 DNA: TGTGCCAGCTCACCCGGGGGCTACTACGAGCAGTACTTC; CDR3 protein: CASSPGGYYEQYF
D gene: TRBD2; V gene: TRBV10-3; clone size: many; J gene: TRBJ2-4; CDR3 DNA: TGTGCCATCAGTGAGTGGCTAGCGGGAGCGGGGAACATTCAGTACTTC; CDR3 protein: CAISEWLAGAGNIQYF
D gene: -; V gene: TRBV5-1; clone size: -; J gene: TRBJ2-3; CDR3 DNA: TGCGCCAGCAGCAATTCAGAGGTCCGGGATACGCAGTATTTT; CDR3 protein: CASSNSEVRDTQYF
D gene: TRBD1; V gene: TRBV12-3/TRBV12-4; clone size: few; J gene: TRBJ2-3; CDR3 DNA: TGTGCCAGCAGTACTTGGACAACAGGGGACACGCAGTATTTT; CDR3 protein: CASSTWTTGDTQYF
D gene: TRBD1; V gene: TRBV27; clone size: few; J gene: TRBJ1-2; CDR3 DNA: TGTGCCAGCAGTTCCCGGACAGGGGAGGGAGGTGGCTACACCTTC; CDR3 protein: CASSSRTGEGGGYTF
D gene: TRBD1; V gene: TRBV4-1; clone size: -; J gene: TRBJ2-3; CDR3 DNA: TGCGCCAGCAGCCAAGACGGGACAGGGGGCATGAATACGCAGTATTTT; CDR3 protein: CASSQDGTGGMNTQYF
D gene: TRBD2; V gene: TRBV20-1; clone size: few; J gene: TRBJ2-7; CDR3 DNA: TGCAGTGCTGGGACTAGCGGTATCGACGAGCAGTACTTC; CDR3 protein: CSAGTSGIDEQYF